This TCR beta chain was captured by sequencing in a study of immune heterogeneity within non-small cell lung tumors. Template input, which was bulk tumor genomic DNA, totaled approximately 630 ng per sample. During surgery, several far-apart biopsies were obtained from every primary tumor. Enrolled individuals presented with untreated, newly diagnosed non-small cell lung cancer and received curative surgery. This CDR3 spans 15 amino acids. The germline V gene has CDR1 LGHNA and CDR2 YSLEER. Trimming shortened V by 0 bases and J by 0 bases, and 7 bases separated the two germline ends. CDR3 of TCR beta was amplified by multiplex PCR that used 32 V and 13 J primers. Via MiXCR, TCRdb re-called the multiplex PCR reads, giving one row per CDR3 protein. Seen here are over 8,000 distinct CDR3 sequences, less than 20% observed once, and the top ten hold under 4.5%. This clonotype occurred many times.

This TCR was recovered from a man aged 40-55 years with non-small cell lung cancer. Sequenced sample: lung tumor tissue. V gene TRBV4-3 combines with J gene TRBJ2-3, with D possibly TRBD1 on 6 matching bases. The CDR3 DNA sequence: TGCGCCAGCAGCCAAGAGGGGGCCAGCACAGATACGCAGTATTTT. Its translation is CASSQEGASTDTQYF.